These T cell receptor beta chains were read from a single sample in a study of T cells in localized non-small cell lung cancer. Sequenced by immunoSEQ multiplex PCR; TCRdb stores in-frame clones only, minus some. Among around 39,000 clones listed, 80% to 90% were seen once. Sequences were derived from peripheral blood, sampled before any cancer treatment. These receptors were obtained from a woman between 35 and 75 years old with stage I lung adenocarcinoma. Both conserved end residues are part of each CDR3. A D gene is named only where the DNA matches it firmly. Clone size is not always given. Where it is, it says once, few, many or a class for expanded clones.

V: TRBV6-5; J: TRBJ2-1; D: .; size: .; DNA: TGTGCCAGCAGTTACCCGGGATCTGGCTACAATGAGCAGTTCTTC; CDR3: CASSYPGSGYNEQFF
V: TRBV7-6; J: TRBJ2-2; D: .; size: .; DNA: TGTGCCAGCAGCTTAGAGGATGTCGGGAGCGCTGGCGGGGAGCTGTTTTTT; CDR3: CASSLEDVGSAGGELFF
V: TRBV6-1; J: TRBJ1-5; D: .; size: few; DNA: TGTGCCAGCAGTCCCAGACAGTACTATCAGCCCCAGCATTTT; CDR3: CASSPRQYYQPQHF
V: TRBV6-5; J: TRBJ1-1; D: .; size: .; DNA: TGTGCCAGCAGTTACCGCAGGGCGGCTTTCTTT; CDR3: CASSYRRAAFF
V: TRBV4-1; J: TRBJ2-1; D: .; size: .; DNA: TGCGCCAGCAGCCAAGAGCGTCTAGCTTCCTACAATGAGCAGTTCTTC; CDR3: CASSQERLASYNEQFF
V: TRBV5-6; J: TRBJ1-2; D: .; size: .; DNA: TGTGCCAGCAGCTTGGGGGGTGTAGGGAACTATGGCTACACCTTC; CDR3: CASSLGGVGNYGYTF
V: TRBV19; J: TRBJ2-2; D: .; size: once; DNA: TGTGCCAGTAGTATTTTGGGGGTGAACACCGGGGAGCTGTTTTTT; CDR3: CASSILGVNTGELFF
V: TRBV7-3; J: TRBJ2-3; D: .; size: .; DNA: TGTGCCAGCAGCCTACAGACAGCCACAGATACGCAGTATTTT; CDR3: CASSLQTATDTQYF
V: TRBV6-6; J: TRBJ2-6; D: .; size: .; DNA: TGTGCCAGCATGTCCAGTTATCTCGTGGCCAACGTCCTGACTTTC; CDR3: CASMSSYLVANVLTF
V: TRBV11-2; J: TRBJ1-2; D: .; size: few; DNA: TGTGCCAGCAGCTCGGAAGGTTATGGCTACACCTTC; CDR3: CASSSEGYGYTF
V: TRBV6-6; J: TRBJ2-5; D: TRBD2; size: .; DNA: TGTGCCAGCAGTTACGAAGCGGGAGAAGAGACCCAGTACTTC; CDR3: CASSYEAGEETQYF
V: TRBV19; J: TRBJ2-5; D: .; size: .; DNA: TGTGCCAGTAGTATAGGGGGAGAGACCCAGTACTTC; CDR3: CASSIGGETQYF
V: TRBV5-1; J: TRBJ2-7; D: TRBD2; size: .; DNA: TGCGCCAGCAGCACCGGACTAGCGGGAGTTCTACACGAGCAGTACTTC; CDR3: CASSTGLAGVLHEQYF
V: TRBV19; J: TRBJ2-1; D: TRBD2; size: .; DNA: TGTGCCAGTAGTATAGCGGGAGGCCCCTACAATGAGCAGTTCTTC; CDR3: CASSIAGGPYNEQFF
V: TRBV5-1; J: TRBJ2-1; D: .; size: .; DNA: TGCGCCAGCAGCTTGGACCCGGGACTCTACAATGAGCAGTTCTTC; CDR3: CASSLDPGLYNEQFF
V: TRBV28; J: TRBJ1-4; D: .; size: .; DNA: TGTGCCAGCAGTTCGGACATTGTAGCAAAACTGTTTTTT; CDR3: CASSSDIVAKLFF
V: TRBV28; J: TRBJ2-7; D: .; size: .; DNA: TGTGCCAGCAGTCTCGACTACGTCCCTTACGAGCAGTACTTC; CDR3: CASSLDYVPYEQYF
V: TRBV5-4; J: TRBJ1-1; D: TRBD1; size: .; DNA: TGTGCCAGCAGCCCTTGGGTGGACCCACAGGGGGCGGGGGCTTTCTTT; CDR3: CASSPWVDPQGAGAFF
V: TRBV27; J: TRBJ2-1; D: TRBD2; size: once; DNA: TGTGCCAGCAGTTTAATCGGTGCCGGACTAGCGAATGAGCAGTTCTTC; CDR3: CASSLIGAGLANEQFF
V: TRBV2; J: TRBJ2-2; D: TRBD2; size: .; DNA: TGTGCCAGCAGTGAGGGACTAGCAGGCACCGGGGAGCTGTTTTTT; CDR3: CASSEGLAGTGELFF
V: TRBV7-9; J: TRBJ2-7; D: TRBD1; size: few; DNA: TGTGCCAGCAGCCCCGAGTGGACAGGGTCCAACGAGCAGTACTTC; CDR3: CASSPEWTGSNEQYF
V: TRBV6-5; J: TRBJ2-3; D: TRBD2; size: .; DNA: TGTGCCAGCAGTTCGGGGGGACCAGCCGGAGATACGCAGTATTTT; CDR3: CASSSGGPAGDTQYF
V: TRBV6-6; J: TRBJ1-2; D: TRBD1; size: .; DNA: TGTGCCAGCAGTCCACAGGGGGCCGGTAACTATGGCTACACCTTC; CDR3: CASSPQGAGNYGYTF
V: TRBV23-1; J: TRBJ1-4; D: .; size: once; DNA: TGCGCCAGCAGTCACCCGCTTGACAGTCTAAATGAAAAACTGTTTTTT; CDR3: CASSHPLDSLNEKLFF
V: TRBV19; J: TRBJ1-5; D: .; size: .; DNA: TGTGCCAGTAGTATGACAGTCGGAAATCAGCCCCAGCATTTT; CDR3: CASSMTVGNQPQHF
V: TRBV7-3; J: TRBJ2-2; D: .; size: .; DNA: TGTGCCAGCAGCTTATTTGGGGGCCGCACCGGGGAGCTGTTTTTT; CDR3: CASSLFGGRTGELFF